Each of the 25 T cell receptor beta chains below was sequenced from the same sample in a study of shared clonotypes between healthy human individuals. Positively selected for CCR7, the CD45RO-negative cells used as naive CD8 cells excluded terminally differentiated effector memory CD45RA+ cells. Clones were sequenced by immunoSEQ multiplex PCR, and TCRdb holds only the in-frame ones, with some missing. In the table there are about 580,000 clones, about 98% of which are singletons. What was sequenced was naive CD8+ T cells sorted from blood. The receptors were sampled from a man aged 25 to 45 in good health.

The chain combines TRBV7-8 with TRBJ1-5; D gene unclear. CDR1 SGHVS and CDR2 FQNEAQ come from the germline V gene. The CDR3 is 12 residues long. Trimming removed 3 bases from V and 5 bases from J, with 5 bases in between. Here the CDR3 reads CASSFPDQPQHF. The CDR3 nucleotides read TGTGCCAGCAGCTTTCCAGATCAGCCCCAGCATTTT.

The chain has TRBV28 and TRBJ2-7; D ambiguous. Trimming pared 4 bases from V and 0 bases from J, leaving 16 bases between. CDR3 length: 16 amino acids. CDR1 and CDR2 from the germline V gene are MDHEN and SYDVKM. The CDR3 nucleotides read TGTGCCAGCAGTTCCCCTAGGGCGGAGTTCTCCTACGAGCAGTACTTC. This gives the protein CASSSPRAEFSYEQYF.

This chain links TRBV9 with TRBJ2-5, with D unclear. The V end was cut by 0 bases, the J end by 4 bases, with 10 bases between. The V gene's germline CDR1 is SGDLS and CDR2 YYNGEE. This CDR3 region has 14 residues. This chain's CDR3 is CASSVVSHGETQYF. CDR3 in DNA: TGTGCCAGCAGCGTAGTTAGCCATGGAGAGACCCAGTACTTC.

The gene calls are TRBV29-1 and TRBJ2-7, with D perhaps matching TRBD2 (5 bases). The germline V and J ends were trimmed by 4 bases and 3 bases, with 16 bases remaining between them. The germline V gene has CDR1 SQVTM and CDR2 ANQGSEA. The CDR3 totals 14 residues. CDR3 sequence: CSVVVAPKGYEQYF. Here the CDR3 DNA reads TGCAGCGTTGTTGTAGCGCCTAAGGGCTACGAGCAGTACTTC.

The CDR3 DNA reads as TGTGCCAGCGAATTCAGCGCAGAGCAAGAGACCCAGTACTTC. This gives the protein CASEFSAEQETQYF. The chain recombines TRBV2 with TRBJ2-5; D remains ambiguous. V was trimmed by 8 bases and J by 2 bases, leaving 15 bases between them. Germline values: CDR1 SNHLY, CDR2 FYNNEI. There are 14 residues in the CDR3.

This clone has only one observation. In DNA form, the CDR3 reads TGTGCCAGCAGTCCCACAGACCACCCCAATCAGCCCCAGCATTTT. Encoded protein: CASSPTDHPNQPQHF. V gene TRBV28 combines with J gene TRBJ1-5; D is ambiguous. This CDR3 has 15 amino acids. Germline assignment: CDR1 MDHEN and CDR2 SYDVKM. The germline V and J ends were trimmed by 5 bases and 3 bases, with 14 bases remaining between them. Filled out from reference TRBV28 and TRBJ1-5, the complete variable domain reads DVKVTQSSRYLVKRTGEKVFLECVQDMDHENMFWYRQDPGLGLRLIYFSYDVKMKEKGDIPEGYSVSREKKERFSLILESASTNQTSMYLCASSPTDHPNQPQHFGDGTRLSIL.

In its sample, this clone was seen once. This chain joins TRBV9 and TRBJ1-1; weak D call: TRBD1 (5 bases). CDR1 and CDR2 (germline): SGDLS, YYNGEE. The length of the CDR3 is 15 residues. Trimming cost V 5 bases and J 1 base, with 15 bases left between them. DNA of the CDR3: TGTGCCAGCAGGCATGGGGCAGCTAAGAACACTGAAGCTTTCTTT. Translating it yields CASRHGAAKNTEAFF.

The genes are TRBV28 and TRBJ2-7; D perhaps matches TRBD1 (5 bases). The V gene's germline CDR1 is MDHEN and CDR2 SYDVKM. V lost 4 bases and J 0 bases, leaving 22 bases between the germline ends. CDR3 size: 18 residues. CDR3 DNA: TGTGCCAGCAGTTCAATCACCAATGATAGACAGCGCTCCTACGAGCAGTACTTC. The encoded protein is CASSSITNDRQRSYEQYF.

This chain links TRBV7-2 with TRBJ2-1; perhaps TRBD1 as D (6 bases). V gave up 5 bases and J gave up 6 bases, with 23 bases separating them. The germline V gene has CDR1 SGHTA and CDR2 FQGNSA. This CDR3 contains 17 residues. The CDR3 sequence is CASSQRKQGWVSNEQFF. In DNA form, the CDR3 reads TGTGCCAGCAGCCAACGAAAACAGGGTTGGGTTTCCAATGAGCAGTTCTTC.

Worth noting for this clone: The sample has other DNA sequences that encode this CDR3 too. The chain is built from TRBV9 and TRBJ1-1; D is ambiguous. Germline V gives CDR1 SGDLS, CDR2 YYNGEE. Trimming shortened V by 4 bases and J by 10 bases, and 11 bases separated the two germline ends. This CDR3 has 11 amino acids. CDR3 protein: CASSPVRGAFF. The CDR3 nucleotides read TGTGCCAGCAGCCCCGTACGAGGAGCTTTCTTT.

The rearrangement links TRBV28 to TRBJ2-7; D unclear. The V gene's germline CDR1 is MDHEN and CDR2 SYDVKM. The CDR3 length is 13 residues. V was shortened by 6 bases and J by 4 bases, with 13 bases between the two germline ends. In nucleotides, the CDR3 is TGTGCCAGCAGCCAACAGCTCGGGTACGAGCAGTACTTC. Translated, it gives CASSQQLGYEQYF. Filled out from reference TRBV28 and TRBJ2-7, the complete variable domain reads DVKVTQSSRYLVKRTGEKVFLECVQDMDHENMFWYRQDPGLGLRLIYFSYDVKMKEKGDIPEGYSVSREKKERFSLILESASTNQTSMYLCASSQQLGYEQYFGPGTRLTVT.

The chain links TRBV6-1 to TRBJ2-1; TRBD1 aligns across 10 bases. The junction had 5 bases not matched to a gene; V was cut back by 4 bases and J by 2 bases. There are 16 residues in the CDR3. Germline values: CDR1 MNHNS, CDR2 SASEGT. CDR3 amino acids: CASSAWTGGPYNEQFF. CDR3 nucleotides: TGTGCCAGCAGTGCCTGGACAGGGGGACCCTACAATGAGCAGTTCTTC.

The V and J genes are TRBV2 and TRBJ2-3, with 11 bases lining up with TRBD2. The CDR3 length is 16 residues. CDR1 is SNHLY and CDR2 is FYNNEI in the germline V gene. V lost 5 bases and J lost 3; bases outside the gene matches: 7. The CDR3 DNA reads TGTGCCAGCAGTTCCACTAGCGGGAGTAGTACAGATACGCAGTATTTT. Protein: CASSSTSGSSTDTQYF.

This clone turned up a few times. The chain joins TRBV14 to TRBJ1-5; D is ambiguous. In germline, CDR1 is SGHDN, CDR2 FVKESK. This CDR3 comprises 13 residues. V was trimmed by 1 base and J by 4 bases, leaving 5 bases between them. The CDR3 protein is CASSQGANQPQHF. In DNA form, the CDR3 reads TGTGCCAGCAGCCAAGGAGCAAATCAGCCCCAGCATTTT.

The gene calls are TRBV28 and TRBJ2-7, with TRBD1 identical over 10 bases. The trim removed 10 bases at V and 1 base at J, leaving 7 bases unmatched. The CDR3 sequence is 14 residues long. CDR1 is MDHEN and CDR2 is SYDVKM in the germline V gene. The DNA of the CDR3 is TGTGCCACCGAGGGACAGGGGTCTTCCTACGAGCAGTACTTC. Encoded protein: CATEGQGSSYEQYF.

The J gene is TRBJ1-2, the V gene TRBV29-1; D ambiguous. This CDR3 spans 11 amino acids. V was cut by 5 bases and J by 8 bases, with 12 bases left in between. Germline V CDR1 and CDR2: SQVTM, ANQGSEA. CDR3 residues: CSVIGSYGYTF. In nucleotides, the CDR3 is TGCAGCGTTATAGGGTCGTACGGCTACACCTTC.

The CDR3 sequence: CASSWTSGRVYSYNEQFF. In DNA, the CDR3 is TGTGCCAGTAGTTGGACTAGCGGGAGGGTTTACTCCTACAATGAGCAGTTCTTC. The chain has TRBV19 and TRBJ2-1; 15 nucleotides line up with TRBD2. CDR3 size: 18 residues. V was clipped by 5 bases and J by 0 bases; unmatched bases: 5. In germline, CDR1 is LNHDA, CDR2 SQIVND (reference sequence). The complete variable domain, with remaining parts taken from reference TRBV19 and TRBJ2-1, reads DGGITQSPKYLFRKEGQNVTLSCEQNLNHDAMYWYRQDPGQGLRLIYYSQIVNDFQKGDIAEGYSVSREKKESFPLTVTSAQKNPTAFYLCASSWTSGRVYSYNEQFFGPGTRLTVL.

This clone was recorded a few times. This chain connects TRBV7-9 to TRBJ2-6; possibly TRBD1 or TRBD2 for D (7 bases each). The ends were cut back, 5 bases at V and 4 bases at J, with 18 bases in the middle. The CDR3 consists of 17 residues. Germline lookup yields CDR1 SEHNR and CDR2 FQNEAQ (reference sequence). This CDR3 reads CASSKGAGVRGANVLTF. The CDR3 DNA sequence: TGTGCCAGCAGCAAGGGGGCGGGAGTGCGCGGGGCCAACGTCCTGACTTTC.

J is TRBJ2-3 and V is TRBV2; no definite D call. Germline V gene data show CDR1 as SNHLY and CDR2 as FYNNEI. The CDR3 is 16 amino acids. The V end was cut by 2 bases, the J end by 2 bases, with 14 bases between. The CDR3 DNA reads TGTGCCAGCAGTGAACGAGCGAGGCTACCCACAGATACGCAGTATTTT. Amino acid sequence: CASSERARLPTDTQYF.

The chain has TRBV6-6 and TRBJ1-1; a possible D gene is TRBD1 (5 bases). Germline-derived CDR1 and CDR2 are MNHNY and SVGAGI (reference sequence). Between the trimmed V and J ends, which lost 4 bases and 2 bases, there was a span of 11 bases. CDR3 length equals 14 residues. The CDR3 protein is CASSLPGDNTEAFF. The CDR3 coding sequence is TGTGCCAGCAGTTTGCCCGGGGACAACACTGAAGCTTTCTTT.

CDR3 in amino acids: CASSLFRQGGREKLFF. CDR3 sequence (DNA): TGTGCCAGCAGTTTATTTCGACAGGGGGGAAGAGAAAAACTGTTTTTT. V is TRBV28 and J is TRBJ1-4, with 9 nucleotides matching TRBD1. Germline values: CDR1 MDHEN, CDR2 SYDVKM. CDR3 length: 16 residues. V shed 1 base and J 8 bases; nucleotides not matched to a gene: 8.

The gene calls are TRBV19 and TRBJ1-1; a weak D match, TRBD1 (6 bases). The germline gives CDR1 LNHDA, CDR2 SQIVND (reference sequence). The V end was cut by 5 bases, the J end by 1 base, with 14 bases between. The length of the CDR3 is 15 residues. CDR3 sequence reads: CASSSSGQPNTEAFF. CDR3 coding DNA: TGTGCCAGTAGTTCTTCCGGACAGCCGAACACTGAAGCTTTCTTT.

The chain joins TRBV30 to TRBJ1-2; D gene uncertain. The CDR3 runs to 12 residues. The V gene's germline CDR1 is GTSNPN and CDR2 SVGIG (reference sequence). CDR3 amino acids: CAGLDTRYGYTF. CDR3 sequence (DNA): TGTGCAGGCCTCGATACCCGCTATGGCTACACCTTC.

This rearrangement joins TRBV6-5 to TRBJ1-1, with D unresolved. This CDR3 has 13 residues. The germline CDR1 and CDR2 sequences are MNHEY and SVGAGI. The germline V and J ends were trimmed by 10 bases and 2 bases, with 14 bases remaining between them. This chain's CDR3 is CATSPGRNTEAFF. In DNA form, the CDR3 reads TGTGCCACCTCGCCGGGTAGAAACACTGAAGCTTTCTTT.

The chain is built from TRBV7-9 and TRBJ2-5; 8 bases are shared with TRBD1. Germline lookup yields CDR1 SEHNR and CDR2 FQNEAQ (reference sequence). The V and J ends lost 5 bases and 1 base, in that order; junction bases with no gene match: 6. The CDR3 is made up of 15 amino acids. In nucleotides, the CDR3 is TGTGCCAGCAGCAACCGGGACAGGAGCCAAGAGACCCAGTACTTC. Translation: CASSNRDRSQETQYF.